This TCR beta chain comes out of a study of T cells in localized non-small cell lung cancer. V dropped 2 bases and J dropped 2; count of bases not matched to a gene: 9. Germline CDR1 ENHRY, CDR2 SYGVKD. The CDR3 loop spans 18 amino acids. Sequenced by immunoSEQ multiplex PCR; TCRdb stores in-frame clones only, minus some. Among about 41,000 clones listed, 88% were seen once. The specimen comprised peripheral blood, sampled before any cancer treatment. This chain uses TRBV10-3 with TRBJ2-2; TRBD1 matches at 9 bases. This TCR was sampled from a female donor older than 55 with stage I squamous cell lung carcinoma. In DNA form, the CDR3 reads TGTGCCATCAGTGAGAGGTTGAGACAGGGGGTTAACACCGGGGAGCTGTTTTTT. Protein: CAISERLRQGVNTGELFF.